Listed below are T cell receptor beta chains from one sample, sequenced in a study of blood T cell repertoires in COVID-19. Clones were sequenced by immunoSEQ multiplex PCR, and TCRdb holds only the in-frame ones, with some missing. The sample holds about 45,000 clones, around 88% seen once. The material sequenced was peripheral blood. The receptors were gathered from an elderly woman with acute or convalescent COVID-19. Each CDR3 is given with its conserved first and last residue. The D gene is left open where the match is weak. Rows give clone size only sometimes, using once, few, many, or a class for an expanded clone.

j_call | v_call | d_call | clone_size | cdr3_aa | cdr3_nt
TRBJ2-7 | TRBV4-1 | - | - | CASSRWQGGDTYEQYF | TGCGCCAGCAGCCGTTGGCAAGGGGGAGATACCTACGAGCAGTACTTC
TRBJ2-2 | TRBV6-5 | TRBD1 | - | CASRGQGDTGELFF | TGTGCCAGCAGAGGACAGGGAGACACCGGGGAGCTGTTTTTT
TRBJ2-5 | TRBV5-1 | TRBD2 | - | CASSLSPTSGGTETQYF | TGCGCCAGCAGCTTGAGTCCAACTAGCGGGGGTACGGAGACCCAGTACTTC
TRBJ1-1 | TRBV6-2/TRBV6-3 | - | - | CASSYAAQGTEAFF | TGTGCCAGCAGTTACGCGGCGCAGGGCACTGAAGCTTTCTTT
TRBJ2-1 | TRBV5-6 | TRBD2 | - | CASSPRLASYNEQFF | TGTGCCAGCAGCCCGCGACTAGCTTCCTACAATGAGCAGTTCTTC
TRBJ1-1 | TRBV10-2 | - | - | CASSLQGGYTEAFF | TGCGCCAGCAGTCTACAGGGCGGGTACACTGAAGCTTTCTTT
TRBJ2-1 | TRBV21-1 | - | - | CATSVGGGTYNEQFF | -
TRBJ2-2 | TRBV29-1 | TRBD1 | few | CSVQQGAAGELFF | TGCAGCGTTCAGCAGGGGGCCGCCGGGGAGCTGTTTTTT
TRBJ2-7 | TRBV10-3 | TRBD1 | - | CAIRQGSYEQYF | TGTGCCATCCGACAGGGGAGCTACGAGCAGTACTTC
TRBJ2-7 | TRBV27 | - | - | CASARGPTYEQYF | TGTGCCAGCGCGAGAGGGCCCACCTACGAGCAGTACTTC
TRBJ2-6 | TRBV19 | - | - | CASSIPTSTGANVLTF | TGTGCCAGTAGTATACCGACATCTACTGGGGCCAACGTCCTGACTTTC
TRBJ1-1 | TRBV6-5 | - | few | CASRGVPTEAFF | TGTGCCAGCAGGGGAGTCCCCACTGAAGCTTTCTTT
TRBJ1-5 | TRBV5-5 | TRBD1 | - | CASSQNLQGDQPQHF | TGTGCCAGCAGTCAAAATTTACAGGGGGATCAGCCCCAGCATTTT
TRBJ2-1 | TRBV6-5 | TRBD2 | - | CASSRLANYNEQFF | TGTGCCAGCAGTCGACTAGCGAACTACAATGAGCAGTTCTTC
TRBJ1-1 | TRBV18 | TRBD1 | once | CASSDIHRGEAFF | TGTGCCAGCTCGGACATCCACAGGGGTGAAGCTTTCTTT
TRBJ1-1 | TRBV4-1 | TRBD1 | - | CASSQERQGVTEAFF | TGCGCCAGCAGCCAAGAGCGGCAGGGGGTCACTGAAGCTTTCTTT
TRBJ2-3 | TRBV10-3 | - | - | CAISWSGDTQYF | TGTGCCATCAGCTGGTCGGGGGATACGCAGTATTTT
TRBJ1-4 | TRBV7-8 | TRBD1 | - | CASRLRDRGTATNEKLFF | TGTGCCAGCAGGCTCAGGGACAGGGGGACAGCAACTAATGAAAAACTGTTTTTT
TRBJ2-7 | TRBV5-1 | TRBD1 | - | CASSLELSGQGSYEQYF | TGCGCCAGCAGCTTGGAACTCAGCGGACAGGGGTCCTACGAGCAGTACTTC
TRBJ2-3 | TRBV4-1 | - | - | CASSQIPWDTTDTQYF | TGCGCCAGCAGCCAAATTCCCTGGGACACCACAGATACGCAGTATTTT
TRBJ1-1 | TRBV5-1 | - | - | CASSLAGTRGNTEAFF | TGCGCCAGCAGCCTAGCCGGGACACGGGGGAACACTGAAGCTTTCTTT
TRBJ1-1 | TRBV12-5 | - | - | CASGLRGGGTEAFF | TGTGCTAGTGGTTTGCGGGGGGGTGGCACTGAAGCTTTCTTT
TRBJ1-2 | TRBV19 | TRBD1 | - | CASRPTTGNVYGYTF | TGTGCCAGTAGGCCGACGACAGGGAACGTCTATGGCTACACCTTC
TRBJ1-2 | TRBV2 | TRBD1 | - | CASSIRGQDGYTF | TGTGCCAGCAGTATTCGGGGACAGGATGGCTACACCTTC
TRBJ2-7 | TRBV7-8 | TRBD2 | once | CASSPRGGLAGGPGYEQYF | TGTGCCAGCAGCCCCCGAGGAGGGCTAGCGGGGGGGCCGGGCTACGAGCAGTACTTC
TRBJ1-5 | TRBV2 | TRBD1 | - | CASNRDRRNQPQHF | TGTGCCAGCAACCGGGACAGACGCAATCAGCCCCAGCATTTT
TRBJ2-5 | TRBV4-2 | TRBD2 | - | CASSLGTSGGAVGETQYF | TGTGCCAGCAGCCTAGGGACTAGCGGGGGGGCCGTAGGAGAGACCCAGTACTTC
TRBJ1-4 | TRBV29-1 | - | - | CSVALTSNEKLFF | TGCAGCGTTGCCCTTACTTCTAATGAAAAACTGTTTTTT
TRBJ1-5 | TRBV5-1 | TRBD1 | once | CASSLGTGKGTQPQHF | TGCGCCAGCAGCTTGGGGACAGGGAAGGGGACTCAGCCCCAGCATTTT
TRBJ2-1 | TRBV4-1 | - | - | CASSQEGGNSYNEQFF | TGCGCCAGCAGCCAAGAGGGCGGGAACTCCTACAATGAGCAGTTCTTC
TRBJ2-3 | TRBV11-3 | - | - | CASSSLSADTQYF | TGTGCCAGCAGCTCCCTGAGCGCAGATACGCAGTATTTT
TRBJ2-1 | TRBV4-2 | TRBD2 | - | CASSLSSLAESYNEQFF | TGTGCCAGCAGCCTTTCCTCTCTAGCGGAGTCCTACAATGAGCAGTTCTTC
TRBJ2-1 | TRBV24-1 | - | - | CAASPGGSYNEQFF | TGTGCCGCTTCTCCAGGGGGGTCCTACAATGAGCAGTTCTTC
TRBJ2-1 | TRBV7-3 | TRBD2 | - | CASSQDSGGNNEQFF | TGTGCCAGCAGCCAAGACAGCGGGGGAAACAATGAGCAGTTCTTC
TRBJ2-2 | TRBV6-4 | TRBD1 | - | CASKPGQGVTGELFF | TGTGCCAGCAAACCGGGACAGGGGGTCACCGGGGAGCTGTTTTTT
TRBJ2-7 | TRBV6-2/TRBV6-3 | - | - | CASSPNTTGKKGF | TGTGCCAGCAGCCCGAACACGACAGGAAAAAAGGGCTTC
TRBJ1-6 | TRBV11-2 | - | - | CASSLRAGGSPLHF | TGTGCCAGCAGCCTGCGGGCCGGGGGTTCACCCCTCCACTTT
TRBJ1-1 | TRBV3-1/TRBV3-2 | - | - | CASSQRRGSTEAFF | TGTGCCAGCAGCCAACGGCGGGGGAGCACTGAAGCTTTCTTT
TRBJ1-5 | TRBV6-1 | - | - | CASSEAGAGGYQPQHF | TGTGCCAGCAGTGAAGCGGGGGCTGGGGGATATCAGCCCCAGCATTTT
TRBJ2-7 | TRBV7-2 | TRBD2 | - | CASSLIVAGHPGDEQYF | TGTGCCAGCAGCTTAATTGTAGCGGGCCACCCGGGGGACGAGCAGTACTTC
TRBJ1-2 | TRBV6-5 | - | - | CASSPTGRDYGYTF | TGTGCCAGCAGTCCAACAGGGAGGGACTATGGCTACACCTTC
TRBJ1-6 | TRBV25-1 | TRBD1 | - | CASSGQGYGSPLHF | TGTGCCAGCAGTGGACAGGGTTACGGTTCACCCCTCCACTTT
TRBJ2-5 | TRBV2 | TRBD2 | - | CASRPPGLAAETQYF | TGTGCCAGCAGGCCCCCGGGACTAGCAGCAGAGACCCAGTACTTC
TRBJ1-2 | TRBV18 | - | - | CASSLGEHKGYTF | TGTGCCAGCTCCCTCGGGGAACACAAGGGCTACACCTTC
TRBJ1-2 | TRBV6-5 | - | - | CASTPPPGLGYGYTF | TGTGCCAGCACCCCACCCCCAGGGCTCGGCTATGGCTACACCTTC
TRBJ2-1 | TRBV9 | TRBD2 | - | CASSPGGAGVYNEQFF | TGTGCCAGCAGCCCCGGGGGAGCGGGGGTGTACAATGAGCAGTTCTTC
TRBJ2-1 | TRBV13 | - | - | CASSPPGNEQFF | TGTGCCAGCAGCCCCCCAGGCAATGAGCAGTTCTTC
TRBJ2-7 | TRBV19 | TRBD2 | - | CASSILGQGGDEQYF | TGTGCCAGTAGTATATTAGGCCAGGGAGGGGACGAGCAGTACTTC
TRBJ1-2 | TRBV6-4 | - | - | CASSDGAGKGYTF | TGTGCCAGCAGTGACGGGGCAGGGAAGGGCTACACCTTC
TRBJ1-2 | TRBV6-5 | TRBD1 | - | CASSYSTGGAYGYTF | TGTGCCAGCAGTTACTCAACAGGGGGCGCTTATGGCTACACCTTC
TRBJ2-2 | TRBV7-8 | - | few | CASSLGRLGTGELFF | TGTGCCAGCAGCTTAGGGAGACTAGGGACCGGGGAGCTGTTTTTT
TRBJ1-2 | TRBV21-1 | - | - | CASSKSDQEANYGYTF | TGTGCCAGCAGCAAATCTGACCAAGAGGCTAACTATGGCTACACCTTC